This passage covers 26 T cell receptor beta chains from one sample sequenced in a study of OX40 agonist ivuxolimab in advanced cancers. Here immunoSEQ multiplex PCR was the method, and the copy in TCRdb shows in-frame clones only, minus some. The sample shows around 66,000 clones, around 85% of them seen only once. The sample in question was CD4+ or CD8+ T cells sorted from blood, obtained in a trial of the OX40 agonist ivuxolimab. The receptors come from an adult with an advanced solid tumor such as melanoma, head and neck, liver or kidney cancer.

The chain combines TRBV6-4 with TRBJ2-7; 8 nucleotides line up with TRBD2. V shed 8 bases and J 2 bases; nucleotides not matched to a gene: 11. Germline V gives CDR1 MRHNA, CDR2 SNTAGT. This CDR3 spans 15 amino acids. CDR3: CASSLAAGAPYEQYF. In nucleotides, the CDR3 is TGTGCCAGCTCTTTGGCAGCGGGGGCCCCCTACGAGCAGTACTTC.

This clone appeared a single time. The V and J genes are TRBV30 and TRBJ1-3; tentative D call: TRBD1 (5 bases). Germline V gene lookup returns CDR1 GTSNPN and CDR2 SVGIG (reference sequence). CDR3 length: 14 residues. Trimming cost V 1 base and J 0 bases, with 7 bases left between them. This chain's CDR3 is CAWSAGGSGNTIYF. The DNA for the CDR3 is TGTGCCTGGAGTGCCGGGGGCTCTGGAAACACCATATATTTT.

The chain couples TRBV4-3 to TRBJ2-7; 8 bases are a match to TRBD1. CDR3 length: 16 residues. Germline-derived CDR1 and CDR2 are LGHNA and YSLEER. Trimming cost V 0 bases and J 2 bases; bases outside gene matches: 6. The CDR3 sequence: CASSQESGTGAYEQYF. The CDR3 nucleotides are TGCGCCAGCAGCCAAGAAAGTGGGACAGGCGCCTACGAGCAGTACTTC.

The rearrangement joins TRBV11-2 to TRBJ2-4, with 7 bases matching TRBD1. V was pared by 5 bases and J by 9 bases, with 13 bases of the junction left unmatched. Germline V gives CDR1 SGHAT, CDR2 FQNNGV. The CDR3 totals 15 residues. The CDR3 DNA reads as TGTGCCAGCAGCCCGCGCCTGACAGGGACCGGCATTCAGTACTTC. It is translated as CASSPRLTGTGIQYF.

The V and J genes are TRBV30 and TRBJ1-2; D might be TRBD1 (6 bases). Germline loops: CDR1 GTSNPN, CDR2 SVGIG (reference sequence). This CDR3 has 14 residues. Deletions cut 5 bases from V and 4 bases from J, with 17 bases between. The CDR3 sequence: CAWSSGALGYGYTF. The CDR3 DNA sequence: TGTGCCTGGTCGTCAGGGGCACTAGGCTATGGCTACACCTTC.

This chain joins TRBV7-9 and TRBJ2-3; TRBD2 aligns across 8 bases. Germline V gene sequence: CDR1 SEHNR, CDR2 FQNEAQ (reference sequence). This CDR3 comprises 14 residues. V shed 7 bases, J shed 6 bases, and the junction held 9 bases outside the gene matches. The CDR3 protein is CASNTGRGRDTQYF. The CDR3 DNA follows: TGTGCCAGCAACACCGGGAGGGGCAGGGATACGCAGTATTTT.

This clone appeared a single time. The chain is built from TRBV29-1 and TRBJ2-3; D remains ambiguous. V lost 6 bases to trimming and J lost 0 bases, with 13 bases between them. This CDR3 comprises 14 residues. The germline V gene encodes CDR1 SQVTM and CDR2 ANQGSEA. The CDR3 here is CSVPRPGSTDTQYF. The DNA for the CDR3 is TGCAGCGTCCCCCGCCCAGGAAGCACAGATACGCAGTATTTT.

V is TRBV7-2 and J is TRBJ2-5, with TRBD1 matching over 10 bases. This CDR3 is 16 amino acids long. Germline CDR1 SGHTA, CDR2 FQGNSA. V lost 1 base and J lost 1; bases outside the gene matches: 3. The CDR3 reads CASSLGTGGLQETQYF. The CDR3 DNA is TGTGCCAGCAGCTTAGGGACAGGGGGTCTCCAAGAGACCCAGTACTTC.

This rearrangement joins TRBV10-3 to TRBJ2-3; D not resolved. V lost 7 bases to trimming and J lost 2 bases, with 10 bases between them. CDR1 ENHRY and CDR2 SYGVKD come from the germline V gene. This CDR3 comprises 13 residues. The CDR3, as DNA: TGTGCCATCAACGCAGCCCCCACAGATACGCAGTATTTT. It yields the protein CAINAAPTDTQYF.

The J gene is TRBJ1-1, the V gene TRBV7-3, with D possibly TRBD1 on 5 matching bases. The CDR3 covers 13 residues. Looked up from germline, CDR1 is SGHTA and CDR2 is FQGTGA. Deletions cut 6 bases from V and 5 bases from J, with 13 bases between. CDR3 in DNA: TGTGCCAGCAGGGAGCAGGGCGTGACTGAAGCTTTCTTT. As protein: CASREQGVTEAFF.

Notes on this clone: In the same sample, other DNA sequences code for this CDR3. This sequence joins TRBV7-2 and TRBJ1-2, with a tentative D call TRBD1 (6 bases). From germline, CDR1 is SGHTA and CDR2 FQGNSA. Between the trimmed V and J ends, which lost 2 bases and 1 base, there was a span of 20 bases. This CDR3 region has 18 residues. CDR3 region: CASSLRFPGQRYNYGYTF. CDR3 bases: TGTGCCAGCAGCTTAAGGTTTCCGGGACAACGATATAACTATGGCTACACCTTC.

This chain uses TRBV6-5 with TRBJ1-1; D call uncertain. Germline V gene data show CDR1 as MNHEY and CDR2 as SVGAGI. V gave up 1 base and J gave up 4 bases, with 13 bases separating them. The CDR3 covers 15 residues. The CDR3 nucleotides are TGTGCCAGCAGTTACTATTCGGCCACCGTCACTGAAGCTTTCTTT. Protein sequence: CASSYYSATVTEAFF.

The chain uses TRBV7-9 and TRBJ1-3; D uncertain. From germline, CDR1 is SEHNR and CDR2 FQNEAQ (reference sequence). Between the trimmed V and J ends, which lost 1 base and 2 bases, there was a span of 12 bases. This CDR3 has 16 residues. The chain's CDR3 is CASSLVSPVAGNTIYF. The CDR3, as DNA: TGTGCCAGCAGCTTAGTCTCCCCAGTGGCTGGAAACACCATATATTTT.

The genes are TRBV28 and TRBJ2-7; 11 nucleotides align to TRBD2. The CDR3 runs to 14 residues. Trimming removed 2 bases from V and 6 bases from J; junction bases left unmatched: 3. Germline CDR1 and CDR2: MDHEN and SYDVKM. For the CDR3, the DNA is TGTGCCAGCAGTTTAATACTAGCGGGAGTCGAGCAGTACTTC. It translates to CASSLILAGVEQYF.

As to this clone: Distinct nucleotide sequences in the sample also encode this CDR3. The genes are TRBV9 and TRBJ1-2, with D unresolved. The CDR3 has 14 amino acids. Trimming pared 0 bases from V and 4 bases from J, leaving 10 bases between. The germline V gene encodes CDR1 SGDLS and CDR2 YYNGEE. The CDR3 protein is CASSVATGSYGYTF. In nucleotides, the CDR3 is TGTGCCAGCAGCGTAGCTACGGGATCCTATGGCTACACCTTC. The full variable domain, its missing parts supplied by reference TRBV9 and TRBJ1-2, is DSGVTQTPKHLITATGQRVTLRCSPRSGDLSVYWYQQSLDQGLQFLIQYYNGEERAKGNILERFSAQQFPDLHSELNLSSLELGDSALYFCASSVATGSYGYTFGSGTRLTVV.

This clone showed up just a few times. The chain employs TRBV19 and TRBJ1-1, with 10 positions matching TRBD1. Trimming took 4 bases from V and 0 from J; bases not matched to a gene: 8. Germline V gene sequence: CDR1 LNHDA, CDR2 SQIVND (reference sequence). This CDR3 spans 17 amino acids. CDR3 nucleotide sequence: TGTGCCAGTAGTAGCTCGGACAGGGGGAATTTGAACACTGAAGCTTTCTTT. This gives the protein CASSSSDRGNLNTEAFF.

The chain combines TRBV28 with TRBJ2-2, with a tentative D call TRBD1 (5 bases). V was shortened by 7 bases and J by 0 bases, with 9 bases between the two germline ends. Germline V lookup: CDR1 MDHEN, CDR2 SYDVKM. The CDR3 extends over 14 amino acids. The CDR3: CASKGRANTGELFF. The CDR3 DNA follows: TGTGCCAGCAAGGGGCGCGCGAACACCGGGGAGCTGTTTTTT.

The V and J genes are TRBV19 and TRBJ2-1; 8 nucleotides line up with TRBD1. Per germline, CDR1 LNHDA and CDR2 SQIVND (reference sequence). The junction had 10 bases not matched to a gene; V was cut back by 5 bases and J by 4 bases. There are 16 residues in the CDR3. The CDR3 protein is CASSLRTGSTYNEQFF. The CDR3 DNA sequence: TGTGCCAGTAGTCTAAGGACAGGGTCGACGTACAATGAGCAGTTCTTC. The full variable domain, completed using reference TRBV19 and TRBJ2-1, is DGGITQSPKYLFRKEGQNVTLSCEQNLNHDAMYWYRQDPGQGLRLIYYSQIVNDFQKGDIAEGYSVSREKKESFPLTVTSAQKNPTAFYLCASSLRTGSTYNEQFFGPGTRLTVL.

The gene calls are TRBV19 and TRBJ2-5; TRBD2 aligns across 8 bases. Germline assignment: CDR1 LNHDA and CDR2 SQIVND (reference sequence). The length of the CDR3 is 14 residues. Trimming cost V 6 bases and J 4 bases; bases outside gene matches: 7. In DNA, the CDR3 is TGTGCCAGTAGGACCCTAGCGGGTGGAGAGACCCAGTACTTC. Protein product: CASRTLAGGETQYF. The variable domain in full, with the rest retrieved from reference TRBV19 and TRBJ2-5, is DGGITQSPKYLFRKEGQNVTLSCEQNLNHDAMYWYRQDPGQGLRLIYYSQIVNDFQKGDIAEGYSVSREKKESFPLTVTSAQKNPTAFYLCASRTLAGGETQYFGPGTRLLVL.

V and J are TRBV7-9 and TRBJ1-2; 12 bases fit TRBD1. The CDR3 extends over 16 amino acids. V gave up 6 bases and J gave up 4 bases; unmatched junction bases: 9. The germline V gene encodes CDR1 SEHNR and CDR2 FQNEAQ (reference sequence). This chain's CDR3 is CASSSGQGARGYGYTF. The CDR3 nucleotides read TGTGCCAGCAGTTCGGGACAGGGGGCCCGTGGCTATGGCTACACCTTC.

V and J are TRBV15 and TRBJ2-2; D is uncertain. CDR1 is LNHNV, CDR2 YYDKDF, per germline (reference sequence). There are 13 residues in the CDR3. V dropped 0 bases and J dropped 9 bases, with 8 bases sitting between them. CDR3 sequence: CATSRDRGRELFF. CDR3 sequence (DNA): TGTGCCACCAGCAGAGATCGAGGCAGGGAGCTGTTTTTT.

The V gene is TRBV5-4, the J gene TRBJ2-3; TRBD2 matches 7 bases. CDR1 SGHNT and CDR2 YYREEE come from the germline V gene (reference sequence). V trimming: 5 bases; J trimming: 6 bases; junction bases outside the gene matches: 3. This CDR3 region has 12 residues. Written as DNA, the CDR3 is TGTGCCAGCAGATTTAGCGGGGATACGCAGTATTTT. This sequence encodes CASRFSGDTQYF.

This clone occurred a few times. The chain combines TRBV19 with TRBJ2-5; D might be TRBD1 or TRBD2, each matching 6 bases. CDR3 size: 13 residues. Trimming took off 9 bases at V and 5 bases at J, with 16 bases between the two ends. The germline V gene encodes CDR1 LNHDA and CDR2 SQIVND (reference sequence). CDR3 in amino acids: CASRPEGGETQYF. In DNA, the CDR3 is TGTGCCAGCCGACCAGAAGGGGGGGAGACCCAGTACTTC. Full variable domain (outside the CDR3, taken from reference TRBV19 and TRBJ2-5): DGGITQSPKYLFRKEGQNVTLSCEQNLNHDAMYWYRQDPGQGLRLIYYSQIVNDFQKGDIAEGYSVSREKKESFPLTVTSAQKNPTAFYLCASRPEGGETQYFGPGTRLLVL.

About this clone itself: One junction end disagrees with the germline gene, perhaps due to a read error. This chain connects TRBV23-1 to TRBJ2-7, with 8 bases aligning to TRBD2. TRBV23-1 has ORF status, its function being uncertain. The CDR3 extends over 10 amino acids. Here the CDR3 reads CASRGGASDF. Written as DNA, the CDR3 is TGCGCCAGCCGGGGGGGGGCGTCGGACTTC.

This clone was seen just once. This rearrangement joins TRBV7-2 to TRBJ1-1, with 10 bases identical to TRBD1. The V and J ends lost 5 bases and 7 bases, in that order; junction bases with no gene match: 13. The CDR3 has 16 amino acids. CDR1 and CDR2 (germline): SGHTA, FQGNSA. The CDR3 region is CASSRNPGQGDVEAFF. DNA of the CDR3: TGTGCCAGCAGCCGCAATCCCGGACAGGGGGACGTTGAAGCTTTCTTT.

V is TRBV5-1 and J is TRBJ1-5, with unresolved D. The CDR3 is 15 amino acids. Trimming pared 0 bases from V and 2 bases from J, leaving 9 bases between. CDR1 is SGHRS and CDR2 is YFSETQ in the germline V gene. CDR3 coding DNA: TGCGCCAGCAGCTTGGGAGCCGGGGGCAATCAGCCCCAGCATTTT. It specifies CASSLGAGGNQPQHF. Full variable domain (missing parts from reference TRBV5-1 and TRBJ1-5): KAGVTQTPRYLIKTRGQQVTLSCSPISGHRSVSWYQQTPGQGLQFLFEYFSETQRNKGNFPGRFSGRQFSNSRSEMNVSTLELGDSALYLCASSLGAGGNQPQHFGDGTRLSIL.